The rows below give T cell receptor beta chains drawn from one sample of a study of metastatic and nonmetastatic thyroid tumors. TCRdb re-called clones via MiXCR from the PCR reads. The data contain 25,000 to 30,000 clones, about 15% of them seen just once; the ten biggest clones take up about 6.5%. The sequencing sample was made of blood. The receptors come from a male donor with papillary thyroid cancer or a benign thyroid nodule (not recorded which). Some clones in this sample may be carry-over from other donors' samples. Both conserved end residues are part of each CDR3. The D gene is left open where the match is weak. Clone size is shown for a subset of rows, as once, few, many or a class of expanded clone.

NA	14	TRBV18	many	TRBJ2-3	CASSPGQGTDTQYF	TGTGCCAGCTCACCTGGACAAGGCACAGATACGCAGTATTTT
NA	13	TRBV20-1	many	TRBJ1-1	CSAWGGWNTEAFF	TGCAGTGCGTGGGGGGGGTGGAACACTGAAGCTTTCTTT
TRBD1	13	TRBV12-3/TRBV12-4	NA	TRBJ1-2	CASRLDRAGGYTF	TGTGCCAGCAGGTTGGACAGGGCGGGGGGCTACACCTTC
NA	14	TRBV9	many	TRBJ2-7	CASSVGDTLYEQYF	TGTGCCAGCAGCGTGGGGGACACCCTCTACGAGCAGTACTTC
NA	15	TRBV7-3	many	TRBJ2-7	CASSSLHERDHEQYF	TGTGCCAGCAGCTCCTTGCACGAAAGGGACCACGAGCAGTACTTC
TRBD2	17	TRBV11-2	NA	TRBJ2-1	CASSYSETSGRGNEQFF	TGTGCCAGCAGCTATTCCGAGACTAGCGGGAGAGGGAATGAGCAGTTCTTC
TRBD2	18	TRBV11-3	many	TRBJ2-7	CASSLGGLAGVSRYEQYF	TGTGCCAGCAGCTTAGGTGGACTAGCGGGAGTATCCAGGTACGAGCAGTACTTC
NA	14	TRBV5-1	many	TRBJ2-7	CASYPGSGYYEQYF	TGCGCCAGCTACCCCGGTAGTGGTTACTACGAGCAGTACTTC
NA	12	TRBV20-1	many	TRBJ2-7	CSAQRTVQEQYF	TGCAGTGCTCAGAGGACAGTGCAGGAGCAGTACTTC
NA	14	TRBV20-1	few	TRBJ2-7	CSAMPGQGWYEQYF	TGCAGTGCTATGCCGGGACAAGGGTGGTACGAGCAGTACTTC
TRBD1	15	TRBV27	many	TRBJ2-5	CASSRNRGPQETQYF	TGTGCCAGCAGTCGCAACAGGGGACCTCAAGAGACCCAGTACTTC
NA	11	TRBV7-2	many	TRBJ1-1	CASSRGAEAFF	TGTGCCAGCAGTAGAGGAGCTGAAGCTTTCTTT
TRBD2	15	TRBV20-1	many	TRBJ2-1	CSAPKGVAGEGEQFF	TGCAGTGCTCCCAAAGGGGTAGCGGGAGAGGGTGAGCAGTTCTTC
TRBD2	15	TRBV6-6	few	TRBJ2-7	CASSYLREGPYEHYF	TGTGCCAGCAGTTACTTGAGGGAGGGCCCCTACGAGCATTACTTC
NA	14	TRBV15	few	TRBJ2-7	CATSRDPDGYEQYF	TGTGCCACCAGCAGAGATCCGGACGGCTACGAGCAGTACTTC
NA	17	TRBV28	many	TRBJ1-1	CASSPTGASVGNTEAFF	TGTGCCAGCAGCCCCACGGGGGCCTCAGTGGGGAACACTGAAGCCTTCTTT
NA	15	TRBV5-6	many	TRBJ1-3	CASSLVTGSGNTIYF	TGTGCCAGCAGCTTGGTTACAGGGAGTGGAAACACCATATATTTT
NA	14	TRBV7-8	NA	TRBJ2-7	CASSPSVRGYEQYF	TGTGCCAGCAGCCCGTCAGTTAGGGGCTACGAGCAGTACTTC
NA	14	TRBV5-1	NA	TRBJ2-7	CASSFGSGSTEQHF	NA
NA	15	TRBV5-1	many	TRBJ2-2	CASSLAALNTGELFF	TGCGCCAGCAGCTTGGCGGCGCTGAACACCGGGGAGCTGTTTTTT
NA	14	TRBV5-4	many	TRBJ1-1	CASSLQGGNTEAFF	TGTGCCAGCAGTCTGCAGGGCGGAAACACTGAAGCTTTCTTT
NA	13	TRBV10-3	few	TRBJ1-2	CAIKRGEDYGYTF	TGTGCCATCAAGCGGGGTGAGGACTATGGCTACACCTTC
TRBD2	15	TRBV3-1	NA	TRBJ2-1	CASSPKREIDNEQFF	TGTGCCAGCAGCCCTAAGCGGGAGATAGACAATGAGCAGTTCTTC
NA	16	TRBV12-3/TRBV12-4	many	TRBJ2-7	CASSLGKRRVDLGQYF	TGTGCCAGCAGTTTAGGAAAGCGCAGGGTCGACTTAGGGCAGTACTTC
TRBD1	14	TRBV7-2	many	TRBJ2-7	CASSLTGGEYEQYF	TGTGCCAGCAGCTTAACAGGGGGCGAATACGAGCAGTACTTC
TRBD1	15	TRBV5-1	NA	TRBJ2-7	CASSLGGTGVYEQYF	TGCGCCAGCAGCTTGGGAGGGACAGGGGTATACGAGCAGTACTTC
TRBD1	14	TRBV28	few	TRBJ2-7	CASSDTGGEYEQYF	TGTGCCAGCAGTGATACAGGGGGCGAGTACGAGCAGTACTTC
NA	12	TRBV20-1	many	TRBJ1-2	CSAPRDNYGYTF	TGCAGTGCACCGCGCGACAACTATGGCTACACCTTC
NA	11	TRBV30	medium-sized	TRBJ2-7	CAWGGPYEQYF	TGTGCCTGGGGGGGCCCCTACGAGCAGTACTTC